A selection of T cell receptor beta chains follows, all from one sample in a study of Ad26.COV2.S vaccination and SARS-CoV-2 variants. TCRdb's table, derived via immunoSEQ multiplex PCR, lists solely in-frame clones and lacks some. The data contain over 85,000 clones, around 80% of them singletons. The material sequenced was peripheral blood, taken after recovery from COVID-19. All receptors come from a human donor who had recovered from COVID-19. Each CDR3 is given with its conserved first and last residue. D genes are given only for firm matches. The size field is filled for only some rows; it gives once, few, many or a size class.

CDR3 DNA: TGTGCCAGCAGCTACGGGACTCCGAGCTCCTATAATTCACCCCTCCACTTT
CDR3 protein: CASSYGTPSSYNSPLHF
V gene: TRBV7-6
D gene: .
J gene: TRBJ1-6
clone size: .

CDR3 DNA: TGTGCCAGCTCACCAGAAAGACCCGAAATCCATGAGCAGTTCTTC
CDR3 protein: CASSPERPEIHEQFF
V gene: TRBV18
D gene: .
J gene: TRBJ2-1
clone size: .

CDR3 DNA: TGTGCCAGCAGCCCGCGGCAGGGGCTCACCGGGGAGCTGTTTTTT
CDR3 protein: CASSPRQGLTGELFF
V gene: TRBV11-2
D gene: .
J gene: TRBJ2-2
clone size: .

CDR3 DNA: TGTGCCTGGAGTGTAGGCCAGGGGGGCACAGATACGCAGTATTTT
CDR3 protein: CAWSVGQGGTDTQYF
V gene: TRBV30
D gene: TRBD1
J gene: TRBJ2-3
clone size: .

CDR3 DNA: TGTGCCTGGAGTGTACGGGGAGATCCTGAAGCTTTCTTT
CDR3 protein: CAWSVRGDPEAFF
V gene: TRBV30
D gene: .
J gene: TRBJ1-1
clone size: .

CDR3 DNA: TGTGCCAGCAGTACTCGGACAGGGGGTCAGCCCCAGCATTTT
CDR3 protein: CASSTRTGGQPQHF
V gene: TRBV6-5
D gene: TRBD1
J gene: TRBJ1-5
clone size: .

CDR3 DNA: TGTGCCACCAGTGACCCCGTCCGGGACGGCCGAAACACCATATATTTT
CDR3 protein: CATSDPVRDGRNTIYF
V gene: TRBV24-1
D gene: .
J gene: TRBJ1-3
clone size: few

CDR3 DNA: TGTGCCAGCAGCTTTGGGGGAGGTGACAGTGAAGCTTTCTTT
CDR3 protein: CASSFGGGDSEAFF
V gene: TRBV7-3
D gene: .
J gene: TRBJ1-1
clone size: .

CDR3 DNA: TGTGCCAGCAGCGTAGCTCATAAGGGACTACAGTTCTTC
CDR3 protein: CASSVAHKGLQFF
V gene: TRBV9
D gene: TRBD2
J gene: TRBJ2-1
clone size: .

CDR3 DNA: TGTGCCAGCAGTTACCGACGGGGAACAGATACGCAGTATTTT
CDR3 protein: CASSYRRGTDTQYF
V gene: TRBV6-6
D gene: .
J gene: TRBJ2-3
clone size: .

CDR3 DNA: TGTGCCAGCAGCCCTACGGGGGCCCACGAGCAGTACTTC
CDR3 protein: CASSPTGAHEQYF
V gene: TRBV2
D gene: .
J gene: TRBJ2-7
clone size: few

CDR3 DNA: TGTGCCAGTAGGCTTAACACCGGGGAGCTGTTTTTT
CDR3 protein: CASRLNTGELFF
V gene: TRBV19
D gene: .
J gene: TRBJ2-2
clone size: .

CDR3 DNA: TGTGCCAGCAGCGCGACAAACGGGGGACCCCGGGACAATGAGCAGTTCTTC
CDR3 protein: CASSATNGGPRDNEQFF
V gene: TRBV9
D gene: .
J gene: TRBJ2-1
clone size: .

CDR3 DNA: TGCGCCAGCAGCAAAGACCCCTCTGGGGCCAACGTCCTGACTTTC
CDR3 protein: CASSKDPSGANVLTF
V gene: TRBV5-1
D gene: .
J gene: TRBJ2-6
clone size: .

CDR3 DNA: TGTGCCAGCAGCCAAGTAAGGGGGCGAGAGACCCAGTACTTC
CDR3 protein: CASSQVRGRETQYF
V gene: TRBV28
D gene: TRBD1
J gene: TRBJ2-5
clone size: .